This TCR beta chain is from a study of CD8 T cells in ankylosing spondylitis. In the case of this clonotype: No antigen is known for it.

V was clipped by 2 bases and J by 8 bases, with 22 bases between them. The CDR3 is 17 amino acids. Germline lookup yields CDR1 MNHEY and CDR2 SMNVEV (reference sequence). Findings of the study overall: Eight highly homologous variants made up a TCR beta motif, and this motif appeared characteristic of ankylosing spondylitis blood.

In TCRdb, the 5' RACE reads were re-called with MiXCR into one record per CDR3 protein. The sample comprises about 220,000 distinct CDR3 sequences, about a sixth of which are singletons, and under 45% rests with the top ten. The sequence was collected from a male donor with ankylosing spondylitis. Sequencing was done on a sample of blood, either unsorted or a sorted T cell fraction (not recorded which). The chain has TRBV27 and TRBJ2-1; D is perhaps TRBD2 (6 bases). CDR3 DNA: TGTGCCAGCAGTTTAACCGGGACTTTTCACGGATTCGATGAGCAGTTCTTC. Its protein is CASSLTGTFHGFDEQFF.